Below, 19 T cell receptor beta chains from the same sample are listed, as sequenced in a study of blood T cell repertoires in COVID-19. TCRdb keeps only in-frame clones here, not all; method: immunoSEQ multiplex PCR. The data show 25,000 to 35,000 clones, with 60% to 80% seen just once and approximately 8.6% held by the top ten. The sequenced sample consisted of peripheral blood. The source is a woman in her sixties or seventies with active or convalescent COVID-19.

The V call is TRBV18, the J call TRBJ1-6, with D perhaps TRBD1 (6 bases). This CDR3 region has 15 residues. Germline-derived CDR1 and CDR2 are KGHSH and LQKENI. Trimming shortened V by 3 bases and J by 7 bases, and 13 bases separated the two germline ends. As DNA, the CDR3 is TGTGCCAGCTCACCCGATATCGGGACAAATTCACCCCTCCACTTT. Translating it yields CASSPDIGTNSPLHF.

This chain uses TRBV25-1 with TRBJ2-2, with D unclear. Germline V gene lookup returns CDR1 MGHDK and CDR2 SYGVNS. Trimming pared 6 bases from V and 6 bases from J, leaving 8 bases between. The CDR3 covers 12 residues. The CDR3 loop reads CASSPRAGELFF. CDR3 coding DNA: TGTGCCAGCAGCCCTCGGGCCGGGGAGCTGTTTTTT. The full variable domain, in which reference TRBV25-1 and TRBJ2-2 provide the parts outside the CDR3, is EADIYQTPRYLVIGTGKKITLECSQTMGHDKMYWYQQDPGMELHLIHYSYGVNSTEKGDLSSESTVSRIRTEHFPLTLESARPSHTSQYLCASSPRAGELFFGEGSRLTVL.

The J gene is TRBJ1-5, the V gene TRBV6-4; TRBD1 is a possible D gene (5 bases). The CDR3 runs 13 residues. V was clipped by 5 bases and J by 6 bases, with 11 bases between them. Germline-derived CDR1 and CDR2 are MRHNA and SNTAGT. CDR3 nucleotides: TGTGCCAGCAGTTCAGGGCTGGGTCAGCCCCAGCATTTT. Protein sequence: CASSSGLGQPQHF.

The J gene is TRBJ1-2, the V gene TRBV30, with D perhaps matching TRBD1 (6 bases). The germline gives CDR1 GTSNPN, CDR2 SVGIG (reference sequence). V was shortened by 4 bases and J by 7 bases, with 19 bases between the two germline ends. The CDR3 loop spans 14 amino acids. The CDR3 reads CAWKRDIDLAGYTF. The DNA for the CDR3 is TGTGCCTGGAAGCGGGACATCGATCTTGCTGGCTACACCTTC.

V and J are TRBV5-1 and TRBJ2-5; a weak D match, TRBD1 (6 bases). This CDR3 comprises 14 residues. Germline values: CDR1 SGHRS, CDR2 YFSETQ. Trimming shortened V by 0 bases and J by 4 bases, and 10 bases separated the two germline ends. The CDR3 sequence: CASSLAPGAETQYF. The CDR3 DNA follows: TGCGCCAGCAGCTTGGCGCCAGGGGCAGAGACCCAGTACTTC.

This sequence joins TRBV7-2 and TRBJ1-1; the D gene is possibly TRBD1 (5 bases). The CDR3 is 13 residues long. CDR1 is SGHTA, CDR2 FQGNSA, per germline. Trimming cost V 5 bases and J 4 bases, with 11 bases left between them. CDR3 bases: TGTGCCAGCAGCCTTTGGGGGGGCACTGAAGCTTTCTTT. Translation: CASSLWGGTEAFF.

The J gene is TRBJ2-5, the V gene TRBV5-1, with a possible D match to TRBD1 (5 bases). The CDR3 loop spans 12 amino acids. V lost 3 bases and J 4 bases, leaving 7 bases between the germline ends. Germline CDR1 and CDR2: SGHRS and YFSETQ. The chain's CDR3 is CASSWTRETQYF. Here the CDR3 DNA reads TGCGCCAGCAGCTGGACAAGAGAGACCCAGTACTTC.

The chain combines TRBV2 with TRBJ1-6; possible D gene TRBD1, 5 bases. The length of the CDR3 is 17 residues. The V gene's germline CDR1 is SNHLY and CDR2 FYNNEI. Trimming left V 2 bases short and J 7 bases short, with 18 bases between. CDR3 sequence reads: CASSEKGREAKNSPLHF. The DNA for the CDR3 is TGTGCCAGCAGTGAAAAAGGCAGGGAAGCAAAAAATTCACCCCTCCACTTT.

This sequence joins TRBV6-6 and TRBJ1-1, with D unclear. This CDR3 comprises 15 residues. Germline-derived CDR1 and CDR2 are MNHNY and SVGAGI (reference sequence). V was trimmed by 0 bases and J by 4 bases, leaving 12 bases between them. In DNA, the CDR3 is TGTGCCAGCAGTTACTCAACGGGGAGGCTCACTGAAGCTTTCTTT. Residues: CASSYSTGRLTEAFF.

This clone was observed a single time. This chain joins TRBV3-1 (or the pseudogene TRBV3-2) and TRBJ2-3; 8 nucleotides align to TRBD2. V was clipped by 0 bases and J by 1 base; unmatched bases: 6. Germline V gives CDR1 LGHDT, CDR2 YNNKEL (reference sequence). The CDR3 covers 17 residues. The CDR3 region is CASSQDRRGGRTDTQYF. CDR3 nucleotides: TGTGCCAGCAGCCAAGACCGACGCGGGGGGCGCACAGATACGCAGTATTTT.

V and J are TRBV18 and TRBJ1-4; possibly TRBD1 for D (6 bases). V lost 5 bases to trimming and J lost 2 bases, with 15 bases between them. The CDR3 sequence is 16 residues long. Germline values: CDR1 KGHSH, CDR2 LQKENI. CDR3 nucleotide sequence: TGTGCCAGCTCAGCGACTCCAGGGGCGACTAATGAAAAACTGTTTTTT. Amino acids: CASSATPGATNEKLFF.

The rearrangement uses TRBV21-1 and TRBJ2-5; whether TRBD2, the table's D call, matches the DNA was not checked. TRBV21-1 is marked as a pseudogene. This CDR3 comprises 16 residues. The CDR3 here is CASSKGLAGYQETQYF. In nucleotides, the CDR3 is TGTGCCAGCAGCAAGGGACTAGCGGGGTACCAAGAGACCCAGTACTTC.

V is TRBV5-1 and J is TRBJ1-5, with 7 bases identical to TRBD1. CDR3 length: 15 amino acids. Germline CDR1 reads SGHRS; CDR2 reads YFSETQ. V lost 1 base and J lost 6; bases outside the gene matches: 7. CDR3 in amino acids: CASSLTGEVSQPQHF. DNA for the CDR3: TGCGCCAGCAGCTTGACAGGGGAAGTGAGTCAGCCCCAGCATTTT.

The CDR3 loop reads CASSIPGATGYGYTF. CDR3 nucleotides: TGTGCCAGTAGTATCCCAGGGGCGACGGGCTATGGCTACACCTTC. The chain combines TRBV19 with TRBJ1-2, with D perhaps TRBD1 (6 bases). The length of the CDR3 is 15 residues. Per germline, CDR1 LNHDA and CDR2 SQIVND (reference sequence). V lost 3 bases and J lost 4, with 15 bases in between.

The gene calls are TRBV16 and TRBJ1-5, with no clear D. Deletions cut 1 base from V and 5 bases from J, with 6 bases between. Germline V CDR1 and CDR2: KGHSY, FQNENV. The CDR3 consists of 13 residues. The CDR3, as DNA: TGTGCCAGCAGCCAATTGCGAGATCAGCCCCAGCATTTT. The encoded protein is CASSQLRDQPQHF.

The chain couples TRBV6-6 to TRBJ2-5, with 12 bases fitting TRBD2. Germline CDR1 MNHNY, CDR2 SVGAGI (reference sequence). The V and J ends lost 5 bases and 2 bases, in that order; junction bases with no gene match: 6. The CDR3 sequence is 16 residues long. CDR3 sequence reads: CASSAFLAGGQETQYF. The CDR3 nucleotides are TGTGCCAGCAGTGCCTTTCTAGCGGGGGGGCAAGAGACCCAGTACTTC.

The chain employs TRBV15 and TRBJ1-5; possible D gene TRBD1, 6 bases. The CDR3 sequence is 15 residues long. The germline V gene has CDR1 LNHNV and CDR2 YYDKDF (reference sequence). V lost 3 bases to trimming and J lost 6 bases, with 15 bases between them. DNA for the CDR3: TGTGCCACCAGCAGGGACCAGGGGAAGGGTCAGCCCCAGCATTTT. Translation gives CATSRDQGKGQPQHF.

This chain uses TRBV7-9 with TRBJ1-4; tentative D call: TRBD1 (6 bases). Trimming took 2 bases from V and 8 from J, leaving 15 bases between them. CDR1 is SEHNR and CDR2 is FQNEAQ in the germline V gene (reference sequence). This CDR3 is 15 amino acids long. The CDR3 sequence: CASSLKSGVGEKLFF. The CDR3 nucleotides read TGTGCCAGCAGCTTAAAGTCAGGGGTGGGCGAAAAACTGTTTTTT.

This chain links TRBV5-1 with TRBJ1-6; D might be TRBD1 (5 bases). The germline V gene encodes CDR1 SGHRS and CDR2 YFSETQ. V was shortened by 6 bases and J by 8 bases, with 21 bases between the two germline ends. The length of the CDR3 is 16 residues. CDR3: CASKGSKQGGDSPLHF. CDR3 bases: TGCGCCAGCAAAGGATCTAAGCAGGGAGGGGATTCACCCCTCCACTTT.